This TCR beta chain was sequenced in a study of vaccination and CD4 T cells after COVID-19. Study background: Investigators drew the post-COVID samples a median around 93 days after diagnosis, with a range of 35 to 161.

Treatment of the sample: roughly ten-day PBMC culture with coronavirus spike peptide pools or control peptides (ViraFEST assay). Per germline, CDR1 SGHNT and CDR2 YYREEE (reference sequence). There are 15 residues in the CDR3. With 5 bases clipped from V and 6 bases from J, the junction kept 7 bases outside the gene matches. An Oncomine TCR Beta short-read assay was used to sequence the DNA from cultured CD4+ T cells. MiXCR was run by TCRdb on the PCR reads, yielding one entry per CDR3 protein. The sample carries several thousand distinct CDR3 sequences, roughly 19% recorded once. This clonotype appeared once. Its antigen is not known.

The gene calls are TRBV5-4 and TRBJ2-2; 10 bases line up with TRBD1. The sequence came from a human donor who had recovered from COVID-19. The sequenced sample consisted of CD4+ T cells from blood, cultured in vitro. The chain's CDR3 is CASRPGTGDPGELFF. In nucleotides, the CDR3 is TGTGCCAGCAGACCCGGGACAGGGGATCCCGGGGAGCTGTTTTTT.